The following is a TCR beta chain sequence with its context. Antigen unknown. This record comes from a study of T cells in localized non-small cell lung cancer. Regarding the study as a whole: Uninvolved adjacent lung showed higher T cell clonality than tumor. Appearances in adjacent lung were noted for a median roughly 58 of the top 100 tumor clones.

The table came from immunoSEQ multiplex PCR; TCRdb's copy has only in-frame clones and leaves some out. The sample holds more than 100,000 clones; roughly 90% are singletons and the top ten take over 1.5%. Germline V CDR1 and CDR2: KGHSH, LQKENI. With 2 bases removed from V and 4 bases from J, the gap between germline ends came to 12 bases. CDR3 size: 14 residues. This TCR came from an older female donor with stage I lung adenocarcinoma. This chain uses TRBV18 with TRBJ2-7; D possibly matches TRBD1 or TRBD2 (5 bases each). Sequences were derived from peripheral blood, sampled before any cancer treatment. The CDR3 reads CASSPEGSSYEQYF. For the CDR3, the DNA is TGTGCCAGCTCACCAGAGGGGTCCTCTTACGAGCAGTACTTC.